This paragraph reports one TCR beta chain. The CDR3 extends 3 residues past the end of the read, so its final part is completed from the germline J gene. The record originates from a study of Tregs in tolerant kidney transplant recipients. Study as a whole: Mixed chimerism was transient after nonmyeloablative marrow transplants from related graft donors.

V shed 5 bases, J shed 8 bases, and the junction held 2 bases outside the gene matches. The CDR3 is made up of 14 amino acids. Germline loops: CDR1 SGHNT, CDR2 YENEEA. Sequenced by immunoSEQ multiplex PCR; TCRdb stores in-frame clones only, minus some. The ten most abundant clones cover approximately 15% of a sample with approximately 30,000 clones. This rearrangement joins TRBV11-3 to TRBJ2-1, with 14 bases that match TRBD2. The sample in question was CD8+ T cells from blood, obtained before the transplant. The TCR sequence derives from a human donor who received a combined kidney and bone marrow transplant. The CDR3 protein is CASSTGLAGDEQFF. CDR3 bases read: TGTGCCAGCAGCACGGGACTAGCGGGAGATGAG.